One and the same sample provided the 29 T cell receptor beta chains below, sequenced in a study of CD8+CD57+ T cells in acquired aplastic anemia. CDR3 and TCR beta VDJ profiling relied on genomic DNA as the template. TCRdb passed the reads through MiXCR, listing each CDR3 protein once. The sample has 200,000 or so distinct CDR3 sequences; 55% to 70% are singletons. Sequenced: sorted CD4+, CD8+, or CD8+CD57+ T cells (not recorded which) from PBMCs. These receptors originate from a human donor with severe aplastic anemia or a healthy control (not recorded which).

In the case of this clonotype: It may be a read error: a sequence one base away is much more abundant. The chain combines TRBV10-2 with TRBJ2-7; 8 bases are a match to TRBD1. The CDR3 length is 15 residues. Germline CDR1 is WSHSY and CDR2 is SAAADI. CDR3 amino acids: CASSESRAGGNEQNF. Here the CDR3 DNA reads TGCGCCAGCAGTGAGTCGAGGGCAGGGGGCAACGAGCAGAACTTC.

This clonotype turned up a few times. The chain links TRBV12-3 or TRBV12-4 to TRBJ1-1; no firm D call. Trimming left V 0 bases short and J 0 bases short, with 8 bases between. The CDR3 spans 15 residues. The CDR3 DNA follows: TGTGCCAGCAGTTTAGCTGGACGGATGAACACTGAAGCTTTCTTT. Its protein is CASSLAGRMNTEAFF.

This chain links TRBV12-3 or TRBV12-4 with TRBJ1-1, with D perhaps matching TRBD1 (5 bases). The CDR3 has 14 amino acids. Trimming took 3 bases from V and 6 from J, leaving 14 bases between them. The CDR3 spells CASSFPGGSAEAFF. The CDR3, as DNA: TGTGCCAGCAGTTTCCCGGGGGGATCCGCTGAAGCTTTCTTT.

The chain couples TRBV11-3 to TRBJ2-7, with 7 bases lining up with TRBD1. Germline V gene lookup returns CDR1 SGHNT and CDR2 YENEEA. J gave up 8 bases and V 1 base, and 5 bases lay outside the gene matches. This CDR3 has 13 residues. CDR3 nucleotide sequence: TGTGCCAGCAGCTTAGGAGGGACAGCACAGCAGTACTTC. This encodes CASSLGGTAQQYF.

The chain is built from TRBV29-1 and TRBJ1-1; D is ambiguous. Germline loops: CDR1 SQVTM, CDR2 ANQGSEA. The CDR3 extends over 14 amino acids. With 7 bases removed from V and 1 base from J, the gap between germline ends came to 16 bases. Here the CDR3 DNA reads TGCAGCGCCACCGGGAAGCCCTCGAACACTGAAGCTTTCTTT. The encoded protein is CSATGKPSNTEAFF.

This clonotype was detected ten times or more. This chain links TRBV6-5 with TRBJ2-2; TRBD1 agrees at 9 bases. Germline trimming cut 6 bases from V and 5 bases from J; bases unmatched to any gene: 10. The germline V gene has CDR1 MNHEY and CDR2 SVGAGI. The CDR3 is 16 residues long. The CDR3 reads CASSTPGQGGTGELFF. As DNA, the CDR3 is TGTGCCAGCAGCACACCGGGACAGGGAGGAACCGGGGAGCTGTTTTTT.

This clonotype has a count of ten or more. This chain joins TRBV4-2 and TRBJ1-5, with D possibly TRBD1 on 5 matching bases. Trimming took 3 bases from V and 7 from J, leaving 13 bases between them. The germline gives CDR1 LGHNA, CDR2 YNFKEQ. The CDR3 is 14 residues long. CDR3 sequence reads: CASSQGEGVQPQHF. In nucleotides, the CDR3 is TGTGCCAGCAGCCAGGGAGAAGGGGTCCAGCCCCAGCATTTT.

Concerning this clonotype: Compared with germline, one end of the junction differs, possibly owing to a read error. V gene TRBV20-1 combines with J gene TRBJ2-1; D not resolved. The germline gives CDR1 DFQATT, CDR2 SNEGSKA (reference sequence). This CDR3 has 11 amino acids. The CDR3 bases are TGCAGTGCTAGAGATCTGGAGACCCAGCACTTC. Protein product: CSARDLETQHF.

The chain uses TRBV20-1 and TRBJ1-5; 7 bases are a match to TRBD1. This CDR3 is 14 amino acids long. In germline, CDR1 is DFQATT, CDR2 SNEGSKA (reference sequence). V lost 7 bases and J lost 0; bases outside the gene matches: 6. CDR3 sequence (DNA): TGCAGTGTTAAACAGGGGTATAGCAATCAGCCCCAGCATTTT. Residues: CSVKQGYSNQPQHF.

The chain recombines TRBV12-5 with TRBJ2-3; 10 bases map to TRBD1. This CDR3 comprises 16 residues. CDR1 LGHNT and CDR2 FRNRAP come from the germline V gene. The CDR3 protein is CASSDSKGTGADTQYF. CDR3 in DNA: TGTGCCAGCAGTGACTCGAAAGGGACAGGGGCAGATACGCAGTATTTT.

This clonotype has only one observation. The CDR3 sequence is CSARALGARNEQFF. The CDR3 DNA follows: TGCAGTGCTAGAGCCCTGGGGGCTAGAAATGAGCAGTTCTTC. The chain couples TRBV20-1 to TRBJ2-1; D may be TRBD1 (6 bases). Germline CDR1 and CDR2: DFQATT and SNEGSKA (reference sequence). This CDR3 has 14 residues. Trimming shortened V by 1 base and J by 7 bases, and 14 bases separated the two germline ends.

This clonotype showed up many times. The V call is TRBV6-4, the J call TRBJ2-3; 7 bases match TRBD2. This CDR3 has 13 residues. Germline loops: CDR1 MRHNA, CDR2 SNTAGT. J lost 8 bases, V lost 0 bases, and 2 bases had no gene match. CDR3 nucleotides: TGTGCCAGCAGTGACTCTGGGGAGGGTACGCAGTATTTT. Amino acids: CASSDSGEGTQYF.

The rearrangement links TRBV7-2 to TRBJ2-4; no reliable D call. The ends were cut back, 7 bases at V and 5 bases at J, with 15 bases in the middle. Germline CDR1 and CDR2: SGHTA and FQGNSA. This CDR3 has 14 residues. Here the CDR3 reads CASNPTPGQNIQYF. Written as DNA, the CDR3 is TGTGCCAGCAACCCGACCCCCGGCCAAAACATTCAGTACTTC.

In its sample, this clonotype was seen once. In nucleotides, the CDR3 is TGTGCCAGTAGTGTTGGACTCTTCGGGGGCTCCTACGAGCAGTACTTC. Its protein is CASSVGLFGGSYEQYF. The gene calls are TRBV19 and TRBJ2-7; possible D gene TRBD2, 6 bases. Between the trimmed V and J ends, which lost 5 bases and 0 bases, there was a span of 17 bases. The CDR3 consists of 16 residues. Germline V gene data show CDR1 as LNHDA and CDR2 as SQIVND (reference sequence).

The DNA for the CDR3 is TGCAGTGCTGGGAAGCCGGGGACTAGCCAAGAGACCCAGTACTTC. Protein sequence: CSAGKPGTSQETQYF. V usage is TRBV20-1 and J usage is TRBJ2-5; TRBD2 agrees at 8 bases. V was clipped by 5 bases and J by 1 base; unmatched bases: 9. Germline values: CDR1 DFQATT, CDR2 SNEGSKA (reference sequence). The CDR3 is 15 residues long.

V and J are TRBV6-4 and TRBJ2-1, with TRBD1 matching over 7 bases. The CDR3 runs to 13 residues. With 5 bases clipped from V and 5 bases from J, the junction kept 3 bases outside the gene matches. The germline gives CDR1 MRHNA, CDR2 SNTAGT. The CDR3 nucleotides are TGTGCCAGCAGTCGGGGACAGCACAATGAGCAGTTCTTC. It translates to CASSRGQHNEQFF.

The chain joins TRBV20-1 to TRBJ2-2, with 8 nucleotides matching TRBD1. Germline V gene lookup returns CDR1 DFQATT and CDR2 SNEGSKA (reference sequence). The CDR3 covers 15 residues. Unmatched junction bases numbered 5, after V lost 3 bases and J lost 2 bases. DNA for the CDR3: TGCAGTGCTAGGGGGACAGGAGGTAACACCGGGGAGCTGTTTTTT. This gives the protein CSARGTGGNTGELFF.

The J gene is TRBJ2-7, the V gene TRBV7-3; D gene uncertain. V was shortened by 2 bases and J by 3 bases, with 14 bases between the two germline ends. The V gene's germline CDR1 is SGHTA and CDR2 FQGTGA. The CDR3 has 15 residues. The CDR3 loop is CASSLQSDKIYEQYF. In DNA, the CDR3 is TGTGCCAGCAGCTTACAGTCTGACAAGATCTACGAGCAGTACTTC. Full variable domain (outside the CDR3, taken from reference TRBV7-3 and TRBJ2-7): GAGVSQTPSNKVTEKGKYVELRCDPISGHTALYWYRQSLGQGPEFLIYFQGTGAADDSGLPNDRFFAVRPEGSVSTLKIQRTERGDSAVYLCASSLQSDKIYEQYFGPGTRLTVT.

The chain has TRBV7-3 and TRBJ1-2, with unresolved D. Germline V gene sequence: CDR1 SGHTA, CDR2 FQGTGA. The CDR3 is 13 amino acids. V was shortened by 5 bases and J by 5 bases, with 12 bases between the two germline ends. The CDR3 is CASSVGSNYGYTF. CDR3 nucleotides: TGTGCCAGCAGCGTAGGCAGCAATTATGGCTACACCTTC.

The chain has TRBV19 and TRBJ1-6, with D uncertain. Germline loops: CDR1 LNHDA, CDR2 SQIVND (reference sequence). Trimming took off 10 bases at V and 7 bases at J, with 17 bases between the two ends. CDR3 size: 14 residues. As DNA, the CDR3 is TGTGCCACCCGCCCGACGCCTGGGAATTCACCCCTCCACTTT. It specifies CATRPTPGNSPLHF.

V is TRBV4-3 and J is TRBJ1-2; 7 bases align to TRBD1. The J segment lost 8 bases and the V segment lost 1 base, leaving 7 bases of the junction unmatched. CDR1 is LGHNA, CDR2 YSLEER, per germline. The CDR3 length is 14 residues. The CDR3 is CASSQVQGVLGYTF. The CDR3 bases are TGCGCCAGCAGCCAAGTTCAGGGGGTATTGGGCTACACCTTC.

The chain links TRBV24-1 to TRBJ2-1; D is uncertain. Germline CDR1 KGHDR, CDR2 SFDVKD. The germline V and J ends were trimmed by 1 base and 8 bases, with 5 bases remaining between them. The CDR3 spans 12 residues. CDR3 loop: CATSDFKDEQFF. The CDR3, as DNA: TGTGCCACCAGTGATTTTAAGGATGAGCAGTTCTTC.

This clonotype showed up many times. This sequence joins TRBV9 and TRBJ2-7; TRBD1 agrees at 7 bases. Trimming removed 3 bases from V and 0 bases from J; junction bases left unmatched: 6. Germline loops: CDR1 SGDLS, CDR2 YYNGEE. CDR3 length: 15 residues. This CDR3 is CASSANPGGSYEQYF. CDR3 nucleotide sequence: TGTGCCAGCAGCGCCAACCCAGGGGGCTCCTACGAGCAGTACTTC.

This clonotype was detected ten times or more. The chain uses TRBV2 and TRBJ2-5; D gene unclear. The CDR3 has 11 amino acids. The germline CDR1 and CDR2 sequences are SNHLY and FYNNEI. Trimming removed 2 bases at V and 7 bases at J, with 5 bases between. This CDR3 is CASSESATQYF. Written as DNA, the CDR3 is TGTGCCAGCAGTGAAAGTGCGACCCAGTACTTC.

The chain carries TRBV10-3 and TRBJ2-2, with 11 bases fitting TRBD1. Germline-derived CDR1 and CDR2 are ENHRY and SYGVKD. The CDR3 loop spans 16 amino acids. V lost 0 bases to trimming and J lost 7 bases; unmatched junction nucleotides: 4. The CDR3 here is CAISESRTGGFGELFF. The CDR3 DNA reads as TGTGCCATCAGTGAGTCAAGGACAGGGGGCTTCGGGGAGCTGTTTTTT.

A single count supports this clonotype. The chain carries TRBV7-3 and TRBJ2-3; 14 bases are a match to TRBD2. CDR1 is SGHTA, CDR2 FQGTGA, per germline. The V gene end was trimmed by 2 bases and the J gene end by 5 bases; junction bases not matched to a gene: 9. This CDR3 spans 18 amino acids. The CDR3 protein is CASSLGPGLAGEGDTQYF. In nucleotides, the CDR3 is TGTGCCAGCAGCTTAGGACCGGGACTAGCGGGAGAAGGAGATACGCAGTATTTT.

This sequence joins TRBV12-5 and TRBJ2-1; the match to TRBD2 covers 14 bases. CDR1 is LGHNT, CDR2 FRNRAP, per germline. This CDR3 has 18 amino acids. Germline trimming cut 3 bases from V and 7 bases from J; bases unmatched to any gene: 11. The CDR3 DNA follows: TGTGCTAGTGGTTTTGAGACTAGCGGGGGGGCCCCGGTGAATGAGCAGTTCTTC. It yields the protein CASGFETSGGAPVNEQFF.

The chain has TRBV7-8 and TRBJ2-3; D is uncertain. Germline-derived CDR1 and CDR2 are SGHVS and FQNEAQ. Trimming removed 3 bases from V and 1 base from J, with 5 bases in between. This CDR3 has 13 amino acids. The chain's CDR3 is CASSFVRTDTQYF. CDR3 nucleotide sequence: TGTGCCAGCAGCTTTGTCCGCACAGATACGCAGTATTTT.

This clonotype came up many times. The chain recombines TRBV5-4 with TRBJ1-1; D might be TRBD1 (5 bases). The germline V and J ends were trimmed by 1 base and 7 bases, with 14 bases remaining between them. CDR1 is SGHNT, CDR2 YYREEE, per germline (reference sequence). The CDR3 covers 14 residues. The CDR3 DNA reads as TGTGCCAGCAGCTTGACCGGGACTCTGGGTGAAGCTTTCTTT. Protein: CASSLTGTLGEAFF.